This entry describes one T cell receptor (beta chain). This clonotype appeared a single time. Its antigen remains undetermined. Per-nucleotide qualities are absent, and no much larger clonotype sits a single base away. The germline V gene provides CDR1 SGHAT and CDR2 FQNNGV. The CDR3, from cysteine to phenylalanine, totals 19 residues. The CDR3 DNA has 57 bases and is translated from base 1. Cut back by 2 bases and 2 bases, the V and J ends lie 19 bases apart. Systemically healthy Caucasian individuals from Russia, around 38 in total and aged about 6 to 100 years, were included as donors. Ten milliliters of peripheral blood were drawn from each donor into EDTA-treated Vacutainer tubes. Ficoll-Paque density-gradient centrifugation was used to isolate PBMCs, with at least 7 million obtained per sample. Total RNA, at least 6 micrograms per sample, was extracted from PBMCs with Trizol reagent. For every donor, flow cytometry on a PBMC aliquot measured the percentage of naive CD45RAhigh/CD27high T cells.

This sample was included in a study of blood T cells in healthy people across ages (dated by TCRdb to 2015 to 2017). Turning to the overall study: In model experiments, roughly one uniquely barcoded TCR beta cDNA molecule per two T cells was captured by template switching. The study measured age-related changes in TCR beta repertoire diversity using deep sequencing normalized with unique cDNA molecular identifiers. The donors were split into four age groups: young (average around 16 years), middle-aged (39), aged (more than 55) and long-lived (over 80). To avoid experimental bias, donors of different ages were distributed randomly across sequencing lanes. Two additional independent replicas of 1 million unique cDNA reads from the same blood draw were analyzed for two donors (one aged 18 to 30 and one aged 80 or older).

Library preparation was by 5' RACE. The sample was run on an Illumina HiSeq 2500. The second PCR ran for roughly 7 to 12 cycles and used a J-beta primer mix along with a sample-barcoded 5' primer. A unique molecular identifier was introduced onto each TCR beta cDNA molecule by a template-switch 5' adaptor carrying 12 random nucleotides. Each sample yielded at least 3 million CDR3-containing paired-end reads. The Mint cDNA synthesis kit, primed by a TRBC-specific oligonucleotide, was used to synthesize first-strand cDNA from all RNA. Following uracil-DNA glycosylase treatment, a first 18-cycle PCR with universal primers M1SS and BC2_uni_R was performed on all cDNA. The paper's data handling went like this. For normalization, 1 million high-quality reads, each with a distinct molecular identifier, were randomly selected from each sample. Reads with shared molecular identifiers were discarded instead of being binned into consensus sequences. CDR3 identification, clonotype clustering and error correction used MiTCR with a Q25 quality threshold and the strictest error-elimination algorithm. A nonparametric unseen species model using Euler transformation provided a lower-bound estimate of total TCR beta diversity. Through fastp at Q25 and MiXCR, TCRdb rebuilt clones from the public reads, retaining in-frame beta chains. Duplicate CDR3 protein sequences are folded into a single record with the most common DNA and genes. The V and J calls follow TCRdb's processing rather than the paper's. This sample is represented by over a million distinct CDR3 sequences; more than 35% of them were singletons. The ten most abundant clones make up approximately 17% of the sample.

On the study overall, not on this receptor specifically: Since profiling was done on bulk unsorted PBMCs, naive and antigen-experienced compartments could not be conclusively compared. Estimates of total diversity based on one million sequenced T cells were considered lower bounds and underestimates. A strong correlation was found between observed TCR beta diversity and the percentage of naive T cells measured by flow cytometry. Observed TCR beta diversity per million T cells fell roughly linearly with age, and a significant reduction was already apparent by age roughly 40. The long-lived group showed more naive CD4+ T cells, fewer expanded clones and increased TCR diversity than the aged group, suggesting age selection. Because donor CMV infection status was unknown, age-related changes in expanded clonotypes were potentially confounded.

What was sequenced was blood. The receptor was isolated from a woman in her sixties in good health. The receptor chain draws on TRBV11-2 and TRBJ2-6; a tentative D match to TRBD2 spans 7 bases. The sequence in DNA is TGTGCCAGCAGCTTATTTTGGATGGCGGGGGCCCCTGGGGCCAACGTCCTGACTTTC. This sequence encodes CASSLFWMAGAPGANVLTF.